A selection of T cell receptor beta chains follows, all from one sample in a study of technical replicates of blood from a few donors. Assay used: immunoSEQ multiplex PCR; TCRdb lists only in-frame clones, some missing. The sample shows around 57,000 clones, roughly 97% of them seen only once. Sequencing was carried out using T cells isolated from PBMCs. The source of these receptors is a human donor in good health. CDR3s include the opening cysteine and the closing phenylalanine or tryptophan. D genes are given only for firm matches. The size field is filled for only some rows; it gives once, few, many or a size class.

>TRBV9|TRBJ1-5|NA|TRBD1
CASSVGDRDQPQHF
TGTGCCAGCAGCGTAGGGGACAGGGATCAGCCCCAGCATTTT
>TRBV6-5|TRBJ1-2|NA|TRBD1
CASSYDRGNYGYTF
TGTGCCAGCAGTTACGACAGGGGTAACTATGGCTACACCTTC
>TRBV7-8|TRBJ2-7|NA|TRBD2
CASSLESLAGAYEQYF
TGTGCCAGCAGCTTAGAGAGTCTAGCGGGGGCCTACGAGCAGTACTTC
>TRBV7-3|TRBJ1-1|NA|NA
CASSLNGFGRGQGAFF
TGTGCCAGCAGCTTAAATGGATTCGGTAGGGGTCAAGGAGCTTTCTTT
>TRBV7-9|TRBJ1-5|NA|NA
CASTPPGHF
TGTGCCAGCACCCCGCCGGGGCATTTT
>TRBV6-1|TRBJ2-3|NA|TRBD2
CASSRTSGRADTQYF
TGTGCCAGCAGTCGGACTAGCGGGAGGGCAGATACGCAGTATTTT
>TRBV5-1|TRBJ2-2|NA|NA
CASSGRLGGELFF
TGCGCCAGCAGCGGCCGACTTGGCGGGGAGCTGTTTTTT
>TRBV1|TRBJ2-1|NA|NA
CTSSLTAGTSGFCSYNEQFF
TGCACCAGCAGCCTAACCGCCGGGACTAGCGGGTTCTGCTCCTACAATGAGCAGTTCTTC
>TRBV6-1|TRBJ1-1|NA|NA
CASSERPRDTEAFF
TGTGCCAGCAGTGAACGCCCGAGGGACACTGAAGCTTTCTTT
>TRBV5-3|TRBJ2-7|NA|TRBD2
CARSSRQTKGLAGGSYEQYF
TGTGCCAGAAGCTCTAGACAGACAAAAGGACTAGCGGGAGGCTCCTACGAGCAGTACTTC
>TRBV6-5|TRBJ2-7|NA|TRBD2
CASIRGRGSYEQYF
TGTGCCAGCATACGCGGGAGGGGCTCCTACGAGCAGTACTTC
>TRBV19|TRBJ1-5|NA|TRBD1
CASRGQVNQPQHF
TGTGCCAGTAGGGGACAGGTCAATCAGCCCCAGCATTTT
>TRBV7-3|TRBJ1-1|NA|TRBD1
CASSPDRIMNTEAFF
TGTGCCAGCAGCCCGGACAGGATCATGAACACTGAAGCTTTCTTT
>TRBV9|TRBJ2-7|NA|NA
CASSQTGREQYF
TGTGCCAGCAGCCAGACAGGCCGCGAGCAGTACTTC
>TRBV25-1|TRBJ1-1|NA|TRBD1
CASSGSGRQDRRFF
TGTGCCAGCAGTGGAAGCGGTAGGCAGGACAGGCGGTTCTTC
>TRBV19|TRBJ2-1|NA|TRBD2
CASSRTSGRGNEQFF
TGTGCCAGTAGTAGGACTAGCGGGAGAGGCAATGAGCAGTTCTTC
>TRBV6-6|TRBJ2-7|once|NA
CASGTTYEQYF
TGTGCCAGCGGAACTACCTACGAGCAGTACTTC
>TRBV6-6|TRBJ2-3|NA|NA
CASVASPTDTQYF
TGTGCCAGCGTTGCGTCACCGACAGATACGCAGTATTTT
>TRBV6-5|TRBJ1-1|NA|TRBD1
CASRGTGVGDTEAFF
TGTGCCAGCAGAGGCACAGGGGTGGGGGACACTGAAGCTTTCTTT
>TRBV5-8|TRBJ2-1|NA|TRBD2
CASSHINGGGNNEQFF
TGTGCCAGCAGCCATATAAATGGGGGGGGGAACAATGAGCAGTTCTTC
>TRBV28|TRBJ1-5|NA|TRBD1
CASSYDRGRHF
TGTGCCAGCAGTTATGACAGGGGGAGGCATTTT
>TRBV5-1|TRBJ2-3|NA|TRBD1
CASSDRVEDTQYF
TGCGCCAGCTCGGACAGGGTGGAAGATACGCAGTATTTT
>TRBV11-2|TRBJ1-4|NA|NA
CASSSKLQPWSTNEKLFF
TGTGCCAGCAGCTCAAAATTACAGCCCTGGTCCACTAATGAAAAACTGTTTTTT
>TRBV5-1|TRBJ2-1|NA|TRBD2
CASKPWTSGSYNEQFF
TGCGCCAGCAAGCCGTGGACTAGCGGGAGCTACAATGAGCAGTTCTTC
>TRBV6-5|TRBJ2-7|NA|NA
CASSYRQLGTYEQYF
TGTGCCAGCAGTTACCGGCAGCTGGGCACCTACGAGCAGTACTTC
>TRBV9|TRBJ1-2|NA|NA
CASSVETAGGYTF
TGTGCCAGCAGCGTAGAGACAGCGGGGGGCTACACCTTC
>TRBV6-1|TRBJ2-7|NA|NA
CASRVDRDSYEQYF
TGTGCCAGCAGGGTTGACAGAGATTCCTACGAGCAGTACTTC
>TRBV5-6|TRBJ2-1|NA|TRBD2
CASSLRDYPYNEQFF
TGTGCCAGCAGCTTGAGGGACTACCCCTACAATGAGCAGTTCTTC
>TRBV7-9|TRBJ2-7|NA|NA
CASSLADSYEQYF
TGTGCCAGCAGCTTAGCGGACAGCTACGAGCAGTACTTC
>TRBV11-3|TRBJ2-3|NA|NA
CASNVARGDTQYF
TGTGCCAGCAACGTAGCCCGGGGAGATACGCAGTATTTT